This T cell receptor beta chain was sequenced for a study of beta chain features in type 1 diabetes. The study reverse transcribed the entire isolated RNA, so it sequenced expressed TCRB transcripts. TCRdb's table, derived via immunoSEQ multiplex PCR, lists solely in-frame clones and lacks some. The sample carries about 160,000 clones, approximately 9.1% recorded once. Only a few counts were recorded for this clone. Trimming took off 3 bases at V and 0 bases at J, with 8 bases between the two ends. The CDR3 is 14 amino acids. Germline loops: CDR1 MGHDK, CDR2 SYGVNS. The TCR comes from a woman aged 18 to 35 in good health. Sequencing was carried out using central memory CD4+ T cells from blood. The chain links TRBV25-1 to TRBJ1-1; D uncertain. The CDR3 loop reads CASSDWLLNTEAFF. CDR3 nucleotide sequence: TGTGCCAGCAGTGATTGGCTCCTGAACACTGAAGCTTTCTTT.